These 29 T cell receptor beta chains were all obtained from the same sample, sequenced in a study of blood T cell repertoires in COVID-19. Using immunoSEQ multiplex PCR, the repertoire was profiled, and TCRdb retains in-frame clones only, with some absent. Here the sample spans under 85,000 clones, around 74% being singletons. Sequences were obtained from peripheral blood. The receptor set was obtained from a human donor in a cohort sampled during active COVID-19.

This rearrangement joins TRBV4-2 to TRBJ2-7; the D gene is possibly TRBD2 (6 bases). The germline V and J ends were trimmed by 5 bases and 0 bases, with 11 bases remaining between them. The CDR3 runs to 14 residues. Germline V CDR1 and CDR2: LGHNA, YNFKEQ. The CDR3 region is CASSRGGASYEQYF. CDR3 DNA sequence: TGTGCCAGCAGCAGAGGCGGGGCCTCCTACGAGCAGTACTTC.

V is TRBV6-2 or TRBV6-3 and J is TRBJ2-6; D uncertain. CDR3 size: 18 residues. The germline V gene encodes CDR1 MNHEY and CDR2 SVGEGT. V was clipped by 1 base and J by 1 base, with 14 bases between them. The CDR3 region has the DNA TGTGCCAGCAGTTACTTGGCTCCTCTCTCGTCTGGGGCCAACGTCCTGACTTTC. This translates into CASSYLAPLSSGANVLTF.

The rearrangement joins TRBV18 to TRBJ2-6; the match to TRBD1 covers 8 bases. The CDR3 totals 17 residues. Germline V gives CDR1 KGHSH, CDR2 LQKENI. The V and J ends lost 3 bases and 0 bases, in that order; junction bases with no gene match: 4. CDR3 in DNA: TGTGCCAGCTCACCCCAGGGGGCAAACTCTGGGGCCAACGTCCTGACTTTC. It encodes CASSPQGANSGANVLTF.

This clone was recorded a few times. The chain couples TRBV21-1 to TRBJ1-6; the DNA was not used to check the table's D call, TRBD1. TRBV21-1 is marked as a pseudogene. The CDR3 totals 16 residues. CDR3 residues: CASSPRQGPYNSPLHF. The CDR3 DNA sequence: TGTGCCAGCAGCCCCCGACAGGGCCCTTATAATTCACCCCTCCACTTT.

The count of this clone is one. The V gene is TRBV9, the J gene TRBJ2-1; 9 bases map to TRBD2. Germline V gene lookup returns CDR1 SGDLS and CDR2 YYNGEE. The V segment lost 4 bases and the J segment 1 base; nucleotides outside the gene matches: 6. This CDR3 has 16 residues. Here the CDR3 reads CASSPRTSASYNEQFF. CDR3 nucleotide sequence: TGTGCCAGCAGCCCCCGGACTAGCGCTTCCTACAATGAGCAGTTCTTC.

Here the CDR3 DNA reads TGCGCCAGCAGCCGCATTGGGACAGGACAACTCACAGATACGCAGTATTTT. The encoded protein is CASSRIGTGQLTDTQYF. V gene TRBV4-1 combines with J gene TRBJ2-3; 8 nucleotides agree with TRBD1. V lost 4 bases and J lost 2; bases outside the gene matches: 11. The CDR3 extends over 17 amino acids. Germline CDR1 reads MGHRA; CDR2 reads YSYEKL.

V usage is TRBV11-2 and J usage is TRBJ2-4; no firm D call. The V end lost 5 bases, the J end lost 6 bases, and 8 bases lay between the germline ends. The CDR3 consists of 12 residues. Germline V gene lookup returns CDR1 SGHAT and CDR2 FQNNGV. CDR3 loop: CASSQARNIQYF. CDR3 sequence (DNA): TGTGCCAGCAGCCAGGCGAGAAACATTCAGTACTTC.

The chain carries TRBV1 and TRBJ2-3; the tabulated D call, TRBD2, remains unverified against the DNA. TRBV1 is a known pseudogene. This CDR3 spans 14 amino acids. CDR3 loop: CTSSQGLRTDTQYF. Written as DNA, the CDR3 is TGCACCAGCAGCCAGGGACTACGCACAGATACGCAGTATTTT.

V usage is TRBV2 and J usage is TRBJ2-3; 8 bases are a match to TRBD2. With 7 bases clipped from V and 1 base from J, the junction kept 13 bases outside the gene matches. Germline V gives CDR1 SNHLY, CDR2 FYNNEI. This CDR3 comprises 17 residues. The CDR3: CASTPGGLAQGTDTQYF. The CDR3 region has the DNA TGTGCCAGCACTCCGGGAGGGCTCGCCCAGGGCACAGATACGCAGTATTTT. Full variable domain (rest looked up from reference TRBV2 and TRBJ2-3): EPEVTQTPSHQVTQMGQEVILRCVPISNHLYFYWYRQILGQKVEFLVSFYNNEISEKSEIFDDQFSVERPDGSNFTLKIRSTKLEDSAMYFCASTPGGLAQGTDTQYFGPGTRLTVL.

The V gene is TRBV5-1, the J gene TRBJ1-3; D gene uncertain. The CDR3 covers 16 residues. With 0 bases removed from V and 2 bases from J, the gap between germline ends came to 12 bases. Germline values: CDR1 SGHRS, CDR2 YFSETQ. In DNA form, the CDR3 reads TGCGCCAGCAGCTTGGCAGAAAATGTGGCTGGAAACACCATATATTTT. Translating gives CASSLAENVAGNTIYF.

V gene TRBV5-1 combines with J gene TRBJ2-7, with D perhaps matching TRBD1 (5 bases). CDR1 and CDR2 (germline): SGHRS, YFSETQ. V gave up 4 bases and J gave up 7 bases, with 21 bases separating them. The CDR3 contains 15 residues. DNA of the CDR3: TGCGCCAGCAGCCCAGGACAAGTCCCTCTCGGAGAGCAGTACTTC. Translated: CASSPGQVPLGEQYF.

This clone was seen only a few times. The chain carries TRBV2 and TRBJ1-1; D is ambiguous. The CDR3 is 11 amino acids. Germline assignment: CDR1 SNHLY and CDR2 FYNNEI. With 3 bases removed from V and 9 bases from J, the gap between germline ends came to 8 bases. CDR3 sequence: CASSEAGKAFF. The CDR3 DNA is TGTGCCAGCAGTGAGGCGGGGAAAGCTTTCTTT.

This clone was found once. V and J are TRBV5-1 and TRBJ1-3; TRBD1 aligns across 10 bases. Germline lookup yields CDR1 SGHRS and CDR2 YFSETQ. This CDR3 comprises 15 residues. The V gene end was trimmed by 4 bases and the J gene end by 2 bases; junction bases not matched to a gene: 3. CDR3 region: CASSLGQGTGNTIYF. The CDR3 DNA reads as TGCGCCAGCAGCCTGGGACAGGGGACTGGAAACACCATATATTTT.

In this sample, this clone turned up once. The chain has TRBV10-2 and TRBJ2-7, with 8 bases matching TRBD2. Germline V CDR1 and CDR2: WSHSY, SAAADI. CDR3 length: 14 amino acids. V lost 11 bases and J lost 7; bases outside the gene matches: 16. CDR3 nucleotides: TGCGCCCTGACGGGGGGGCGTAAATGGGGTGAGCAGTACTTC. This gives the protein CALTGGRKWGEQYF.

The gene calls are TRBV7-8 and TRBJ1-6; tentative D call: TRBD1 (6 bases). V dropped 1 base and J dropped 7 bases, with 11 bases sitting between them. The CDR3 contains 15 residues. Germline CDR1 reads SGHVS; CDR2 reads FQNEAQ. The CDR3: CASSLVQGKNSPLHF. The CDR3, as DNA: TGTGCCAGCAGCTTAGTTCAGGGGAAGAATTCACCCCTCCACTTT.

J is TRBJ2-6 and V is TRBV7-8; no reliable D call. V lost 1 base, J lost 2 bases, and 3 bases lay in between. The CDR3 loop spans 14 amino acids. The germline V gene encodes CDR1 SGHVS and CDR2 FQNEAQ. In DNA, the CDR3 is TGTGCCAGCAGCTTAGACACTGGGGCCAACGTCCTGACTTTC. As protein: CASSLDTGANVLTF.

The V gene is TRBV14, the J gene TRBJ1-4; unclear D gene. The CDR3 extends over 16 amino acids. V lost 0 bases and J 0 bases, leaving 8 bases between the germline ends. In germline, CDR1 is SGHDN, CDR2 FVKESK. CDR3 DNA: TGTGCCAGCAGCCAAGATTGGAGTCCAACTAATGAAAAACTGTTTTTT. Protein: CASSQDWSPTNEKLFF.

The chain combines TRBV10-3 with TRBJ2-7; 8 nucleotides align to TRBD1. V was clipped by 0 bases and J by 4 bases; unmatched bases: 5. This CDR3 is 15 amino acids long. The germline CDR1 and CDR2 sequences are ENHRY and SYGVKD. The chain's CDR3 is CAISESGRGPYEQYF. The CDR3 DNA sequence: TGTGCCATCAGTGAGTCGGGCAGGGGGCCTTACGAGCAGTACTTC.

V usage is TRBV7-8 and J usage is TRBJ2-7; 7 bases map to TRBD1. Germline V gene sequence: CDR1 SGHVS, CDR2 FQNEAQ. The junction had 7 bases not matched to a gene; V was cut back by 2 bases and J by 3 bases. The CDR3 consists of 15 residues. The CDR3 DNA follows: TGTGCCAGCAGCTTATACGCCGGGACAGTCTACGAGCAGTACTTC. It encodes CASSLYAGTVYEQYF.

This clone was seen only once. The CDR3 protein is CASSGASRARSGNTIYF. The CDR3 bases are TGTGCCAGCAGTGGGGCGAGCAGGGCGCGCTCTGGAAACACCATATATTTT. V usage is TRBV2 and J usage is TRBJ1-3; weak D call: TRBD1 (5 bases). This CDR3 is 17 amino acids long. Germline V lookup: CDR1 SNHLY, CDR2 FYNNEI. V was shortened by 4 bases and J by 0 bases, with 16 bases between the two germline ends.

The rearrangement joins TRBV11-2 to TRBJ1-6; the match to TRBD1 covers 8 bases. The V segment lost 5 bases and the J segment 8 bases; nucleotides outside the gene matches: 5. This CDR3 comprises 14 residues. Germline V CDR1 and CDR2: SGHAT, FQNNGV. CDR3 bases: TGTGCCAGCAGCCTAATACAGGGGGATTCACCCCTCCACTTT. This translates into CASSLIQGDSPLHF.

The chain couples TRBV2 to TRBJ1-5; perhaps TRBD1 as D (6 bases). With 1 base removed from V and 6 bases from J, the gap between germline ends came to 16 bases. Germline CDR1 reads SNHLY; CDR2 reads FYNNEI. The CDR3 covers 16 residues. The CDR3 region is CASSEGGGAVVQPQHF. DNA of the CDR3: TGTGCCAGCAGTGAAGGTGGGGGGGCGGTGGTTCAGCCCCAGCATTTT.

The chain employs TRBV6-1 and TRBJ1-1; 10 nucleotides match TRBD1. Germline V gene sequence: CDR1 MNHNS, CDR2 SASEGT. Unmatched junction bases numbered 10, after V lost 4 bases and J lost 5 bases. This CDR3 has 16 amino acids. Here the CDR3 reads CASSVAGTGEDTEAFF. CDR3 coding DNA: TGTGCCAGCAGTGTTGCTGGGACAGGGGAGGATACTGAAGCTTTCTTT.

The chain recombines TRBV28 with TRBJ2-7, with D unclear. Germline V lookup: CDR1 MDHEN, CDR2 SYDVKM. This CDR3 has 14 amino acids. Trimming pared 3 bases from V and 1 base from J, leaving 10 bases between. This CDR3 is CASSFRSTSYEQYF. DNA for the CDR3: TGTGCCAGCAGTTTCAGGTCTACATCCTACGAGCAGTACTTC. The whole variable domain, filled in from reference TRBV28 and TRBJ2-7, reads DVKVTQSSRYLVKRTGEKVFLECVQDMDHENMFWYRQDPGLGLRLIYFSYDVKMKEKGDIPEGYSVSREKKERFSLILESASTNQTSMYLCASSFRSTSYEQYFGPGTRLTVT.

The J gene is TRBJ2-7, the V gene TRBV7-2; D ambiguous. V was clipped by 1 base and J by 2 bases, with 12 bases between them. CDR3 length equals 15 residues. Per the germline V gene, CDR1 is SGHTA and CDR2 is FQGNSA. CDR3 DNA sequence: TGTGCCAGCAGCTTAGAGTGGGCCAGTACCTACGAGCAGTACTTC. This codes for CASSLEWASTYEQYF.

V and J are TRBV5-1 and TRBJ2-1, with 11 nucleotides matching TRBD2. The V gene end was trimmed by 9 bases and the J gene end by 10 bases; junction bases not matched to a gene: 12. Per the germline V gene, CDR1 is SGHRS and CDR2 is YFSETQ. The CDR3 is 14 residues long. CDR3 amino acids: CANYLAGGPEEQFF. The CDR3 DNA reads TGCGCCAACTACTTAGCGGGGGGGCCTGAAGAGCAGTTCTTC.

J is TRBJ1-5 and V is TRBV4-1; D not resolved. Germline CDR1 MGHRA, CDR2 YSYEKL. The CDR3 has 17 residues. V was shortened by 0 bases and J by 9 bases, with 21 bases between the two germline ends. CDR3 in DNA: TGCGCCAGCAGCCAAGATTTGGCGGCCGGGGAATTTACGCCCCAGCATTTT. This gives the protein CASSQDLAAGEFTPQHF.

This chain joins TRBV28 and TRBJ1-5; 7 bases match TRBD1. CDR1 is MDHEN, CDR2 SYDVKM, per germline. This CDR3 has 15 amino acids. The trim removed 6 bases at V and 1 base at J, leaving 6 bases unmatched. The chain's CDR3 is CASRERQGSNQPQHF. The CDR3, as DNA: TGTGCCAGCAGGGAACGACAGGGAAGCAATCAGCCCCAGCATTTT.

The chain recombines TRBV4-1 with TRBJ1-4, with 9 bases matching TRBD1. Per the germline V gene, CDR1 is MGHRA and CDR2 is YSYEKL. V shed 4 bases and J 5 bases; nucleotides not matched to a gene: 8. This CDR3 is 16 amino acids long. The CDR3 nucleotides read TGCGCCAGCAGCCTCCGGATCGGACAGGGGAATGAAAAACTGTTTTTT. Encoded protein: CASSLRIGQGNEKLFF.